Listed below are T cell receptor beta chains from one sample, sequenced in a study of blood T cell repertoires in COVID-19. TCRdb keeps only in-frame clones here, not all; method: immunoSEQ multiplex PCR. The table records around 300,000 clones, approximately 89% of them present only once. The sequenced sample was PBMCs or T cells enriched from blood (not recorded which). The receptors here all came from a woman aged 25 to 45 who had recovered from COVID-19. The CDR3 runs from the conserved cysteine through the conserved F or W. D genes are given only for firm matches. The size of a clone is reported for some rows only, either as once, few or many, or as a class for expanded clones.

d_gene	v_gene	j_gene	abundance	CDR3aa	CDR3nt
-	TRBV11-1	TRBJ2-2	-	CASVEGLNTGELFF	TGTGCCAGCGTGGAGGGGCTAAACACCGGGGAGCTGTTTTTT
TRBD1	TRBV7-9	TRBJ1-2	-	CACGDRGVFTF	TGTGCCTGCGGAGACAGGGGGGTTTTCACCTTC
-	TRBV7-8	TRBJ2-2	once	CASSPPGEGTGELFF	TGTGCCAGCAGCCCCCCGGGCGAGGGTACCGGGGAGCTGTTTTTT
-	TRBV9	TRBJ2-1	-	CASSVSGTTNGQFF	TGTGCCAGCAGCGTCTCCGGGACAACCAATGGGCAGTTCTTC
TRBD1	TRBV28	TRBJ1-2	-	CASSQYGTGEFYGYTF	TGTGCCAGCAGCCAATACGGGACAGGGGAATTCTATGGCTACACCTTC
TRBD2	TRBV5-1	TRBJ2-5	-	CASSLGLGGALEETQYF	TGCGCCAGCAGCTTGGGCCTCGGGGGGGCCTTAGAAGAGACCCAGTACTTC
TRBD1	TRBV10-3	TRBJ2-1	-	CAISSRGTASLEQFF	TGTGCCATCAGCTCAAGAGGGACAGCAAGTCTCGAGCAGTTCTTC
-	TRBV7-3	TRBJ2-3	-	CASGQTTDTQYF	TGTGCCAGCGGACAAACGACAGATACGCAGTATTTT
-	TRBV5-4	TRBJ1-1	many	CASSLVGGNTEAFF	TGTGCCAGCAGCTTGGTAGGGGGAAACACTGAAGCTTTCTTT
TRBD1	TRBV4-3	TRBJ2-2	-	CASSQGGTGGSTGELFF	TGCGCCAGCAGCCAAGGGGGGACAGGGGGCAGCACCGGGGAGCTGTTTTTT
-	TRBV3-1/TRBV3-2	TRBJ1-2	few	CASSHSGDISSTDRMIYDYGYTF	TGTGCCAGCAGCCATTCGGGGGATATCTCCAGCACAGACCGTATGATTTATGACTATGGCTACACCTTC
TRBD2	TRBV7-2	TRBJ2-7	-	CASSLEAGLVAYF	TGTGCCAGCAGCTTAGAGGCAGGACTAGTGGCGTACTTC
-	TRBV4-1	TRBJ1-1	-	CASSQEGLNTEAFF	TGCGCCAGCAGCCAAGAGGGGCTGAACACTGAAGCTTTCTTT
TRBD2	TRBV2	TRBJ2-7	-	CASRGLAGNYEQYF	TGTGCCAGCAGGGGACTAGCGGGAAACTACGAGCAGTACTTC
TRBD1	TRBV15	TRBJ2-7	-	CATSGRPGQLTYEQYF	TGTGCCACCAGCGGTAGACCGGGACAGTTGACCTACGAGCAGTACTTC
-	TRBV28	TRBJ2-6	-	CASNSGGWTGANVLTF	TGTGCCAGCAATTCAGGCGGGTGGACTGGGGCCAACGTCCTGACTTTC
TRBD2	TRBV9	TRBJ2-2	once	CASSVGTSGNTGELFF	TGTGCCAGCAGCGTCGGGACTAGCGGGAACACCGGGGAGCTGTTTTTT
-	TRBV2	TRBJ2-7	-	CASFLEGQAENEQYF	TGTGCCAGTTTTTTGGAGGGGCAGGCTGAGAACGAGCAGTACTTC
-	TRBV4-1	TRBJ1-2	-	CASSKQGSGYGYTF	TGCGCCAGCAGCAAACAGGGCTCTGGCTATGGCTACACCTTC
-	TRBV27	TRBJ1-5	once	CASSLSRVQPQHF	TGTGCCAGCAGTTTATCGAGGGTTCAGCCCCAGCATTTT
-	TRBV10-3	TRBJ1-6	few	CAIKSLQGNSPLHF	TGTGCCATCAAAAGTTTACAGGGCAATTCACCCCTCCACTTT
-	TRBV7-9	TRBJ1-3	-	CASSLSVRGNTIYF	TGTGCCAGCAGCTTATCGGTCAGGGGAAACACCATATATTTT
TRBD1	TRBV25-1	TRBJ1-2	-	CASSSPPGQDNYGYTF	TGTGCCAGCAGCTCCCCCCCGGGACAGGATAACTATGGCTACACCTTC